This T cell receptor beta chain is from a study of blood T cell repertoires in COVID-19. Study-wide context: Specimens from acute and convalescent COVID-19 originated in the United States, Italy and Spain. PBMCs, B-cell-depleted T cells, or T cells were the source of the cDNA or gDNA that made up the material.

Seattle cases were enrolled at active infection and followed longitudinally. In the study's own analysis: Counts of nucleated cells, estimated from reference gene primer amplification, were obtained. Generated by immunoSEQ multiplex PCR, the TCRdb table keeps only in-frame clones and is missing some. V and J calls and clone size follow that table, whereas D and trimming were derived from the DNA. The sample records about 210,000 clones, roughly 80% being singletons. Germline values: CDR1 LGHDT, CDR2 YNNKEL (reference sequence). This CDR3 has 15 residues. V dropped 5 bases and J dropped 0 bases, with 11 bases sitting between them.

This chain links TRBV3-1 (or the pseudogene TRBV3-2) with TRBJ1-3; D gene ambiguous. The sequenced material came from peripheral blood. This clonotype was obtained from a woman older than 75 with COVID-19, enrolled during active disease. CDR3: CASSSSPSSGNTIYF. In DNA form, the CDR3 reads TGTGCCAGCAGCTCTTCTCCGAGCTCTGGAAACACCATATATTTT.